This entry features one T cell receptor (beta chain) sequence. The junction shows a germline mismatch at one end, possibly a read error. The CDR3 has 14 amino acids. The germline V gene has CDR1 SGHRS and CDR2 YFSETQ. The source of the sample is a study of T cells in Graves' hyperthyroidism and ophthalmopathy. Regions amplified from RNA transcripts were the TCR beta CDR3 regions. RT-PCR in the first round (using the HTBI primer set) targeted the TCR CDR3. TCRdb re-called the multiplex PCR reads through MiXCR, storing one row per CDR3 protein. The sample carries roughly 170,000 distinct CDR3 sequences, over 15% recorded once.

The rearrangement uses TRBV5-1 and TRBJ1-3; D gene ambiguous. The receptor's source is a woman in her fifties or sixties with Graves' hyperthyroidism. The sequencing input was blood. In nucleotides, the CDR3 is TGCGCCAGCAGCTTAGGAACGGATGGAAACACCATACATTTT. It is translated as CASSLGTDGNTIHF.